Listed below are T cell receptor beta chains from one sample, sequenced in a study of PD-1 blockade in classical Hodgkin lymphoma. The data were produced by immunoSEQ multiplex PCR, yet TCRdb's version contains in-frame clones alone and is incomplete. Here the sample spans over 20,000 clones, about nine tenths being singletons. The sample here was peripheral blood mononuclear cells (PBMCs), taken at baseline. These receptors all stem from a human donor with classical Hodgkin lymphoma. Each CDR3 is given with its conserved first and last residue. Each record gives: V gene, D gene, J gene, CDR3 length, CDR3 protein, CDR3 DNA. The D gene is left open where the match is weak.

v_gene: TRBV14; d_gene: -; j_gene: TRBJ1-2; len: 11; CDR3aa: CASSQGRRALF; CDR3nt: TGTGCCAGCAGCCAAGGGAGAAGGGCCCTCTTC
v_gene: TRBV6-1; d_gene: TRBD2; j_gene: TRBJ2-3; len: 16; CDR3aa: CASSDTIAGGGDTQYF; CDR3nt: TGTGCCAGCAGTGACACTATAGCGGGGGGAGGGGATACGCAGTATTTT
v_gene: TRBV6-5; d_gene: -; j_gene: TRBJ1-3; len: 16; CDR3aa: CASSYSIEFSGNTIYF; CDR3nt: TGTGCCAGCAGTTACTCGATAGAGTTCTCTGGAAACACCATATATTTT
v_gene: TRBV9; d_gene: TRBD2; j_gene: TRBJ2-4; len: 16; CDR3aa: CASSAGTSVAKNIQYF; CDR3nt: TGTGCCAGCAGTGCCGGGACTAGCGTAGCCAAAAACATTCAGTACTTC
v_gene: TRBV5-1; d_gene: TRBD1; j_gene: TRBJ1-6; len: 16; CDR3aa: CASSLGSGGIGSPLHF; CDR3nt: TGCGCCAGCAGCTTAGGCTCAGGGGGGATTGGTTCACCCCTCCACTTT
v_gene: TRBV6-1; d_gene: TRBD1; j_gene: TRBJ1-2; len: 15; CDR3aa: CASRLILQGDYGYTF; CDR3nt: TGTGCCAGCAGACTGATCTTACAGGGGGACTATGGCTACACCTTC
v_gene: TRBV9; d_gene: -; j_gene: TRBJ1-1; len: 14; CDR3aa: CASSVRDTNTEAFF; CDR3nt: TGTGCCAGCAGCGTCAGGGACACGAACACTGAAGCTTTCTTT
v_gene: TRBV5-5; d_gene: -; j_gene: TRBJ1-4; len: 14; CDR3aa: CASSLEGFGEKLFF; CDR3nt: TGTGCCAGCAGCTTGGAGGGCTTTGGGGAAAAACTGTTTTTT
v_gene: TRBV5-4; d_gene: TRBD2; j_gene: TRBJ2-4; len: 15; CDR3aa: CASSSSGGAKNIQYF; CDR3nt: TGTGCCAGCAGCTCTAGCGGGGGGGCCAAAAACATTCAGTACTTC
v_gene: TRBV6-5; d_gene: -; j_gene: TRBJ2-7; len: 15; CDR3aa: CASSYSGTEGLEQYF; CDR3nt: TGTGCCAGCAGTTACTCTGGAACGGAGGGCCTCGAGCAGTACTTC
v_gene: TRBV12-2; d_gene: -; j_gene: TRBJ2-4; len: 17; CDR3aa: CASRPRTVSGMRDIQYF; CDR3nt: TGTGCAAGTCGCCCAAGGACTGTATCGGGGATGCGTGACATTCAGTACTTC
v_gene: TRBV14; d_gene: TRBD2; j_gene: TRBJ2-3; len: 17; CDR3aa: CASSQDEWGGSTDTQYF; CDR3nt: TGTGCCAGCAGCCAAGATGAGTGGGGGGGGAGCACAGATACGCAGTATTTT
v_gene: TRBV5-4; d_gene: -; j_gene: TRBJ1-2; len: 13; CDR3aa: CASSIGGNYGYTF; CDR3nt: TGTGCCAGCAGTATCGGAGGGAACTATGGCTACACCTTC
v_gene: TRBV5-1; d_gene: TRBD1; j_gene: TRBJ1-4; len: 16; CDR3aa: CASSIGQVETNEKLFF; CDR3nt: TGCGCCAGCAGCATAGGACAGGTGGAAACTAATGAAAAACTGTTTTTT
v_gene: TRBV7-3; d_gene: -; j_gene: TRBJ2-5; len: 15; CDR3aa: CASSPRLAGGETQYF; CDR3nt: TGTGCCAGCAGCCCTCGACTCGCGGGTGGAGAGACCCAGTACTTC
v_gene: TRBV7-2; d_gene: TRBD2; j_gene: TRBJ2-5; len: 17; CDR3aa: CASSRRWAGGPQETQYF; CDR3nt: TGTGCCAGCAGCCGCAGGTGGGCGGGGGGACCCCAAGAGACCCAGTACTTC
v_gene: TRBV5-1; d_gene: -; j_gene: TRBJ1-2; len: 14; CDR3aa: CASSLGSTNYGYTF; CDR3nt: TGCGCCAGCAGCTTGGGGTCGACCAACTATGGCTACACCTTC
v_gene: TRBV15; d_gene: -; j_gene: TRBJ1-2; len: 17; CDR3aa: CATSRAPSGAANYGYTF; CDR3nt: TGTGCCACCAGCAGAGCCCCCTCGGGAGCCGCTAACTATGGCTACACCTTC
v_gene: TRBV10-2; d_gene: -; j_gene: TRBJ2-3; len: 12; CDR3aa: CASSDATDTQYF; CDR3nt: TGCGCCAGCAGTGACGCCACAGATACGCAGTATTTT
v_gene: TRBV6-5; d_gene: -; j_gene: TRBJ1-2; len: 13; CDR3aa: CASSVRVDRGYTF; CDR3nt: TGTGCCAGCAGCGTCCGGGTTGACCGGGGCTACACCTTC
v_gene: TRBV5-1; d_gene: -; j_gene: TRBJ2-3; len: 15; CDR3aa: CASSGTGAVSDTQYF; CDR3nt: TGCGCCAGCAGCGGGACTGGGGCGGTCTCAGATACGCAGTATTTT
v_gene: TRBV6-1; d_gene: -; j_gene: TRBJ2-1; len: 15; CDR3aa: CASSVEVGSYNEQFF; CDR3nt: TGTGCCAGCAGTGTTGAGGTCGGCTCCTACAATGAGCAGTTCTTC
v_gene: TRBV6-6; d_gene: -; j_gene: TRBJ1-2; len: 13; CDR3aa: CASSGSGDNGYTF; CDR3nt: TGTGCCAGCAGTGGCTCGGGAGATAATGGCTACACCTTC
v_gene: TRBV4-1; d_gene: TRBD1; j_gene: TRBJ1-1; len: 15; CDR3aa: CASSQGDRAGTEAFF; CDR3nt: TGCGCCAGCAGCCAAGGAGACAGGGCGGGCACTGAAGCTTTCTTT
v_gene: TRBV19; d_gene: TRBD1; j_gene: TRBJ1-4; len: 14; CDR3aa: CASSWDSFNEKLFF; CDR3nt: TGTGCCAGTAGCTGGGACAGCTTTAATGAAAAACTGTTTTTT
v_gene: TRBV2; d_gene: -; j_gene: TRBJ1-2; len: 13; CDR3aa: CASYRISNYGYTF; CDR3nt: TGTGCCAGTTACAGAATCTCTAACTATGGCTACACCTTC
v_gene: TRBV6-6; d_gene: TRBD2; j_gene: TRBJ2-1; len: 15; CDR3aa: CASSSPGGVSNEQFF; CDR3nt: TGTGCCAGCAGTTCTCCTGGGGGGGTGAGCAATGAGCAGTTCTTC
v_gene: TRBV5-1; d_gene: -; j_gene: TRBJ1-4; len: 16; CDR3aa: CASSLAGIGANEKLFF; CDR3nt: TGCGCCAGCAGCTTGGCCGGGATCGGGGCTAATGAAAAACTGTTTTTT
v_gene: TRBV7-9; d_gene: -; j_gene: TRBJ1-1; len: 14; CDR3aa: CASSLEGENTEAFF; CDR3nt: TGTGCCAGCAGCTTAGAGGGGGAGAACACTGAAGCTTTCTTT